These 31 T cell receptor beta chains came from one sample sequenced in a study of T-cell reconstitution after alpha-beta-depleted transplantation in children. Unique molecular identifiers were used to barcode this TCRbeta library. TCRdb reprocessed the PCR reads via MiXCR and lists one record per CDR3 protein. The profile shows about 500,000 distinct CDR3 sequences, around a third of them singletons. This specimen was PBMCs from the stem cell graft donor, taken from the stem cell graft. The receptors stem from a human donor who donated a stem cell graft to a child with aplastic anemia.

This clonotype turned up a few times. The chain recombines TRBV18 with TRBJ2-7; D unresolved. Germline V gene data show CDR1 as KGHSH and CDR2 as LQKENI. The V end was cut by 6 bases, the J end by 5 bases, with 14 bases between. The CDR3 totals 13 residues. The CDR3 DNA reads TGTGCCAGCTCGCATTATAAGGGCGACGAGCAGTACTTC. Translated: CASSHYKGDEQYF.

The count of this clonotype is one. V and J are TRBV5-1 and TRBJ2-1, with TRBD2 matching over 9 bases. V trimming: 5 bases; J trimming: 9 bases; junction bases outside the gene matches: 9. CDR1 SGHRS and CDR2 YFSETQ come from the germline V gene. The CDR3 is 14 amino acids. This CDR3 reads CASRGGRESSEQFF. The CDR3 bases are TGCGCCAGCAGGGGCGGGAGGGAATCCTCTGAGCAGTTCTTC.

This chain joins TRBV4-2 and TRBJ2-1; tentative D call: TRBD2 (6 bases). Trimming removed 2 bases at V and 1 base at J, with 15 bases between. This CDR3 is built from 17 residues. Germline V gene lookup returns CDR1 LGHNA and CDR2 YNFKEQ. The DNA of the CDR3 is TGTGCCAGCAGCCAATTCGCCGGGAGTGAGTCCTACAATGAGCAGTTCTTC. Translated: CASSQFAGSESYNEQFF.

This rearrangement joins TRBV5-1 to TRBJ1-1, with D unresolved. Per the germline V gene, CDR1 is SGHRS and CDR2 is YFSETQ. V was pared by 0 bases and J by 0 bases, with 6 bases between. The CDR3 spans 14 residues. The CDR3 reads CASSLVYLNTEAFF. The CDR3 DNA sequence: TGCGCCAGCAGCTTGGTATATTTGAACACTGAAGCTTTCTTT.

The J gene is TRBJ2-2, the V gene TRBV11-2; D is possibly TRBD1 (5 bases). The germline gives CDR1 SGHAT, CDR2 FQNNGV. The CDR3 length is 18 residues. V was cut by 5 bases and J by 0 bases, with 19 bases left in between. CDR3 sequence (DNA): TGTGCCAGCAGCAACAGGCCTGCAGGGCCCGCGAACACCGGGGAGCTGTTTTTT. Protein sequence: CASSNRPAGPANTGELFF.

This chain connects TRBV20-1 to TRBJ2-2; no firm D call. The V end lost 8 bases, the J end lost 0 bases, and 10 bases lay between the germline ends. CDR1 and CDR2 (germline): DFQATT, SNEGSKA (reference sequence). The length of the CDR3 is 13 residues. CDR3 region: CSSYPANTGELFF. CDR3 DNA: TGCAGTTCTTACCCGGCGAACACCGGGGAGCTGTTTTTT.

This clonotype was seen only a few times. V gene TRBV5-1 combines with J gene TRBJ2-3, with D possibly being TRBD2 (5 bases). This CDR3 contains 15 residues. The V end lost 0 bases, the J end lost 4 bases, and 12 bases lay between the germline ends. CDR1 is SGHRS and CDR2 is YFSETQ in the germline V gene. The CDR3 nucleotides are TGCGCCAGCAGCTTGGTGGTTAGCGCCCCAGATACGCAGTATTTT. This codes for CASSLVVSAPDTQYF.

For this clonotype: One junction end does not reproduce the germline sequence, and a read error may be involved. V gene TRBV29-1 combines with J gene TRBJ2-5, with D possibly matching TRBD1 (6 bases). The CDR3 covers 14 residues. From germline, CDR1 is SQVTM and CDR2 ANQGSEA. CDR3 sequence: CSGGGQPSQETPYF. The CDR3 nucleotides are TGCAGCGGGGGCGGACAGCCCTCCCAAGAGACCCCGTACTTC.

V is TRBV4-1 and J is TRBJ2-2; the D is unclear. The V and J ends lost 0 bases and 6 bases respectively, with 17 bases between them. Germline CDR1 MGHRA, CDR2 YSYEKL. The CDR3 runs 17 residues. DNA for the CDR3: TGCGCCAGCAGCCAAGATCCGGCCCTGAGAAATGCCGGGGAGCTGTTTTTT. Encoded protein: CASSQDPALRNAGELFF.

J is TRBJ1-4 and V is TRBV20-1; 10 positions agree with TRBD1. CDR3 size: 16 residues. The V segment lost 5 bases and the J segment 7 bases; nucleotides outside the gene matches: 13. The germline gives CDR1 DFQATT, CDR2 SNEGSKA (reference sequence). The CDR3 here is CSARTNRQGAREKLFF. CDR3 nucleotide sequence: TGCAGTGCTCGCACTAATCGACAGGGGGCTCGTGAAAAACTGTTTTTT.

This clonotype showed up just a few times. This chain connects TRBV5-1 to TRBJ2-1; 8 bases match TRBD1. This CDR3 comprises 16 residues. Germline CDR1 SGHRS, CDR2 YFSETQ. Germline trimming cut 4 bases from V and 7 bases from J; bases unmatched to any gene: 13. In nucleotides, the CDR3 is TGCGCCAGCAGCATCCCGACAGGGGCCGGTAATAATGAGCAGTTCTTC. This codes for CASSIPTGAGNNEQFF.

This clonotype showed up just a few times. The CDR3 region has the DNA TGTGCCAGCAGCTTTGGGACAGGGGACAATGAGCAGTTCTTC. As protein: CASSFGTGDNEQFF. This chain links TRBV7-2 with TRBJ2-1; 10 bases match TRBD1. The CDR3 is 14 residues long. Trimming at V came to 3 bases and at J to 5 bases, leaving 1 base not matched to a gene. Per the germline V gene, CDR1 is SGHTA and CDR2 is FQGNSA.

The chain links TRBV28 to TRBJ2-5; TRBD2 matches 14 bases. Losses at the gene ends were 10 bases for V and 5 bases for J; bases not matched to a gene: 12. CDR1 MDHEN and CDR2 SYDVKM come from the germline V gene. The CDR3 has 16 amino acids. CDR3 in DNA: TGTGCCACCGCTGTGGGACTAGCGGGAGACGGGGAGACCCAGTACTTC. Encoded protein: CATAVGLAGDGETQYF. The full variable domain, completed using reference TRBV28 and TRBJ2-5, is DVKVTQSSRYLVKRTGEKVFLECVQDMDHENMFWYRQDPGLGLRLIYFSYDVKMKEKGDIPEGYSVSREKKERFSLILESASTNQTSMYLCATAVGLAGDGETQYFGPGTRLLVL.

This clonotype was counted a few times. This chain joins TRBV1 and TRBJ2-3; TRBD1, the D gene given by the table, was not confirmed from the DNA. TRBV1 is tagged as a pseudogene. The CDR3 consists of 17 residues. The CDR3 sequence: CTSSQKTRWGRGDTQYF. CDR3 nucleotides: TGCACCAGCAGCCAAAAAACCCGATGGGGGAGAGGAGATACGCAGTATTTT.

The chain combines TRBV5-1 with TRBJ2-3; D unresolved. Looked up from germline, CDR1 is SGHRS and CDR2 is YFSETQ. With 2 bases removed from V and 2 bases from J, the gap between germline ends came to 9 bases. The CDR3 is 14 residues long. CDR3 protein: CASSFQETTDTQYF. DNA of the CDR3: TGCGCCAGCAGCTTTCAGGAGACCACAGATACGCAGTATTTT. Using reference TRBV5-1 and TRBJ2-3 for the parts outside the CDR3, the full variable domain is KAGVTQTPRYLIKTRGQQVTLSCSPISGHRSVSWYQQTPGQGLQFLFEYFSETQRNKGNFPGRFSGRQFSNSRSEMNVSTLELGDSALYLCASSFQETTDTQYFGPGTRLTVL.

This clonotype was counted a few times. This chain uses TRBV7-9 with TRBJ1-1, with D unclear. V shed 5 bases and J shed 3 bases, with 16 bases lying between them. CDR1 is SEHNR and CDR2 is FQNEAQ in the germline V gene (reference sequence). The CDR3 has 15 residues. The CDR3 here is CASSHTNIRDTEAFF. CDR3 sequence (DNA): TGTGCCAGCAGCCACACAAATATCCGAGACACTGAAGCTTTCTTT. Variable domain in full (rest from reference TRBV7-9 and TRBJ1-1): DTGVSQNPRHKITKRGQNVTFRCDPISEHNRLYWYRQTLGQGPEFLTYFQNEAQLEKSRLLSDRFSAERPKGSFSTLEIQRTEQGDSAMYLCASSHTNIRDTEAFFGQGTRLTVV.

The V gene is TRBV7-2, the J gene TRBJ1-2, with 7 bases matching TRBD1. Germline V lookup: CDR1 SGHTA, CDR2 FQGNSA. The CDR3 runs 12 residues. The V and J ends lost 7 bases and 6 bases, in that order; junction bases with no gene match: 5. The CDR3 here is CASTTGADGYTF. CDR3 in DNA: TGTGCCAGCACCACAGGGGCGGATGGCTACACCTTC.

This chain connects TRBV4-3 to TRBJ2-7, with D possibly matching TRBD1 (6 bases). Trimming took 0 bases from V and 0 from J, leaving 12 bases between them. The germline V gene encodes CDR1 LGHNA and CDR2 YSLEER. This CDR3 has 16 amino acids. The CDR3 reads CASSQEVGRGSYEQYF. CDR3 sequence (DNA): TGCGCCAGCAGCCAAGAAGTGGGCAGGGGCTCCTACGAGCAGTACTTC.

Only a few counts were recorded for this clonotype. The chain has TRBV18 and TRBJ1-3; possible D gene TRBD1, 5 bases. The germline V gene has CDR1 KGHSH and CDR2 LQKENI. V was shortened by 1 base and J by 2 bases, with 12 bases between the two germline ends. The CDR3 covers 16 residues. CDR3 in DNA: TGTGCCAGCTCACCACGTGACAGAGGGGCTGGAAACACCATATATTTT. Amino acid sequence: CASSPRDRGAGNTIYF. Full variable domain (outside the CDR3, taken from reference TRBV18 and TRBJ1-3): NAGVMQNPRHLVRRRGQEARLRCSPMKGHSHVYWYRQLPEEGLKFMVYLQKENIIDESGMPKERFSAEFPKEGPSILRIQQVVRGDSAAYFCASSPRDRGAGNTIYFGEGSWLTVV.

The chain joins TRBV27 to TRBJ2-1, with D unresolved. This CDR3 contains 17 residues. Germline V gene lookup returns CDR1 MNHEY and CDR2 SMNVEV (reference sequence). V gave up 7 bases and J gave up 5 bases, with 24 bases separating them. CDR3: CASTPILVSGVDNEQFF. The CDR3 DNA reads as TGTGCCAGCACCCCAATTTTAGTCTCCGGAGTAGACAATGAGCAGTTCTTC.

The rearrangement links TRBV28 to TRBJ2-7; the D gene is possibly TRBD1 (5 bases). The CDR3 runs 15 residues. CDR1 is MDHEN, CDR2 SYDVKM, per germline. Trimming removed 5 bases at V and 0 bases at J, with 14 bases between. CDR3: CASSPSDRLSYEQYF. The CDR3 DNA follows: TGTGCCAGCAGTCCCTCTGACAGACTCTCCTACGAGCAGTACTTC.

The chain joins TRBV2 to TRBJ2-7; TRBD2 matches at 7 bases. This CDR3 has 15 residues. V lost 1 base to trimming and J lost 2 bases; unmatched junction nucleotides: 5. Germline CDR1 SNHLY, CDR2 FYNNEI. For the CDR3, the DNA is TGTGCCAGCAGTGAAGGTCTAGCGGTCACCTACGAGCAGTACTTC. It translates to CASSEGLAVTYEQYF.

V and J are TRBV4-2 and TRBJ2-1, with 7 bases lining up with TRBD2. This CDR3 is built from 14 residues. Germline CDR1 reads LGHNA; CDR2 reads YNFKEQ. Germline trimming cut 4 bases from V and 7 bases from J; bases unmatched to any gene: 7. The CDR3 bases are TGTGCCAGCAGCCCGCGGGAGTTCGGGAATGAGCAGTTCTTC. Protein: CASSPREFGNEQFF.

This chain links TRBV11-2 with TRBJ2-3, with 8 bases identical to TRBD2. The CDR3 extends over 16 amino acids. The germline V gene has CDR1 SGHAT and CDR2 FQNNGV. J gave up 3 bases and V 4 bases, and 9 bases lay outside the gene matches. The CDR3 region is CASSSRGGTRTDTQYF. As DNA, the CDR3 is TGTGCCAGCAGCTCCCGAGGAGGGACTAGGACAGATACGCAGTATTTT. Combining the CDR3 with reference TRBV11-2 and TRBJ2-3 gives the whole variable domain EAGVAQSPRYKIIEKRQSVAFWCNPISGHATLYWYQQILGQGPKLLIQFQNNGVVDDSQLPKDRFSAERLKGVDSTLKIQPAKLEDSAVYLCASSSRGGTRTDTQYFGPGTRLTVL.

In this sample, this clonotype turned up a few times. The gene calls are TRBV20-1 and TRBJ2-7; 7 bases fit TRBD2. The CDR3 contains 15 residues. Germline trimming cut 0 bases from V and 4 bases from J; bases unmatched to any gene: 9. Germline CDR1 is DFQATT and CDR2 is SNEGSKA (reference sequence). CDR3 sequence (DNA): TGCAGTGCTAGAGATCGTAGCGGGCGCCAGTACGAGCAGTACTTC. It is translated as CSARDRSGRQYEQYF.

The rearrangement joins TRBV4-2 to TRBJ2-5; D is unclear. CDR1 and CDR2 from the germline V gene are LGHNA and YNFKEQ. V was shortened by 0 bases and J by 4 bases, with 12 bases between the two germline ends. This CDR3 spans 15 amino acids. The CDR3 sequence: CASSQEGRLGETQYF. As DNA, the CDR3 is TGTGCCAGCAGCCAAGAAGGCAGGCTGGGAGAGACCCAGTACTTC.

This clonotype has more than one count but fewer than ten. This chain links TRBV5-4 with TRBJ2-1; the match to TRBD2 covers 10 bases. With V trimmed by 3 bases and J by 4 bases, 10 bases remained unmatched. The CDR3 spans 17 residues. Germline V gives CDR1 SGHNT, CDR2 YYREEE (reference sequence). In DNA form, the CDR3 reads TGTGCCAGCAGCTGGGACTTACAGGGACTAGCGTACAATGAGCAGTTCTTC. Protein: CASSWDLQGLAYNEQFF.

The gene calls are TRBV7-2 and TRBJ2-5; D possibly matches TRBD1 or TRBD2 (5 bases each). There are 14 residues in the CDR3. Germline V CDR1 and CDR2: SGHTA, FQGNSA. V dropped 1 base and J dropped 5 bases, with 11 bases sitting between them. The CDR3 here is CASSLGGGPETQYF. Written as DNA, the CDR3 is TGTGCCAGCAGCTTAGGTGGGGGTCCGGAGACCCAGTACTTC.

The chain uses TRBV7-6 and TRBJ2-5; D gene uncertain. CDR3 length: 16 amino acids. Trimming shortened V by 7 bases and J by 3 bases, and 21 bases separated the two germline ends. Germline lookup yields CDR1 SGHVS and CDR2 FNYEAQ. DNA of the CDR3: TGTGCCAGCACCCCCCTAGGAGACAACCCTGAAGAGACCCAGTACTTC. This gives the protein CASTPLGDNPEETQYF.

On this clonotype itself: Germline is not matched at one junction end, which may reflect a read error. The chain employs TRBV4-3 and TRBJ2-5; D possibly corresponds to TRBD2 (5 bases). CDR1 is LGHNA, CDR2 YSLEER, per germline. The CDR3 spans 13 residues. DNA for the CDR3: TGCGCCAACAGCCAAGGAGGCCTGGAGACCCAGTACTTC. Residues: CANSQGGLETQYF.

This clonotype occurred a few times. The chain combines TRBV29-1 with TRBJ1-4, with 7 bases aligning to TRBD1. The germline gives CDR1 SQVTM, CDR2 ANQGSEA. The CDR3 has 14 amino acids. V shed 5 bases, J shed 7 bases, and the junction held 10 bases outside the gene matches. The CDR3 region has the DNA TGCAGCGTTTTCCTCGACAGGGCGGGTGAAAAACTGTTTTTT. It encodes CSVFLDRAGEKLFF.